This T cell receptor (beta chain) was profiled in a study of beta chain features in type 1 diabetes. Expressed TCRB transcripts got sequenced, as all isolated RNA was reverse transcribed. TCRdb keeps only in-frame clones here, not all; method: immunoSEQ multiplex PCR. In the table there are about 400,000 clones, roughly an eighth of which are singletons. General study findings and limits: All four CD4+ subsets from Type 1 diabetes patients carried moderately but significantly shorter TCRB CDR3s.

Notes on this clone: The antigen remains undetermined.

Trimming stripped 2 bases from V and 8 bases from J, with 12 bases between. This CDR3 comprises 13 residues. The germline CDR1 and CDR2 sequences are MDHEN and SYDVKM. The sample comprised naive CD4+ T cells from blood. The sequence was obtained from a man aged 18 to 29 in good health. The chain uses TRBV28 and TRBJ1-2; D uncertain. CDR3 in amino acids: CASSLGFQAGYTF. The CDR3 DNA reads as TGTGCCAGCAGTTTAGGCTTCCAGGCGGGCTACACCTTC.